This T cell receptor beta chain is drawn from a study of radiotherapy plus CTLA-4 blockade in lung cancer. Study-wide background: Around 20% of enrolled patients responded objectively, and approximately 30% had disease control.

The study's findings and limits: Following radiotherapy plus ipilimumab, tumor-derived TCR clones expanded in the blood. The authors reported that early blood T cell clone dynamics, with interferon-beta, best predicted response.

Chemo-refractory metastatic non-small-cell lung cancer patients were treated with focal radiation plus CTLA-4 blockade with ipilimumab. The method was immunoSEQ multiplex PCR; TCRdb's version includes in-frame clones alone and lacks a portion of them. Of 45,000 to 55,000 clones listed, 75% to 90% are singletons. The V and J ends lost 6 bases and 3 bases, in that order; junction bases with no gene match: 11. This CDR3 has 18 amino acids. Germline V gene lookup returns CDR1 MGHDK and CDR2 SYGVNS. Concerning this clone: Its antigen is not known.

The V call is TRBV25-1, the J call TRBJ2-6; TRBD1 agrees at 10 bases. The origin of this receptor is a human donor with non-small cell lung cancer that progressed on radiotherapy plus ipilimumab. Some clones in this sample may be carry-over from other donors' samples. The specimen was peripheral blood, collected from a patient treated with radiotherapy plus ipilimumab. The CDR3 spells CASSFRGQGIFGANVLTF. The CDR3 coding sequence is TGTGCCAGCAGCTTCAGGGGACAGGGGATTTTTGGGGCCAACGTCCTGACTTTC.